Shown below are 12 T cell receptor beta chains from a single sample sequenced in a study of T cell changes during pregnancy in multiple sclerosis. Generated by immunoSEQ multiplex PCR, the TCRdb table keeps only in-frame clones and is missing some. The sample carries around 50,000 clones, 92% recorded once. The sample was CD4+ T cells from peripheral blood mononuclear cells, taken in the third trimester of pregnancy. These receptors all stem from a female donor with multiple sclerosis, enrolled in a pregnancy study.

This clone was picked up a small number of times. CDR3 DNA sequence: TGTGCCAGCAGAGAGAGAACGAACACTGAAGCTTTCTTT. Translating it yields CASRERTNTEAFF. The chain recombines TRBV2 with TRBJ1-1, with no clear D. Germline CDR1 SNHLY, CDR2 FYNNEI. The CDR3 runs to 13 residues. The V end lost 6 bases, the J end lost 1 base, and 9 bases lay between the germline ends.

V usage is TRBV11-2 and J usage is TRBJ2-5; the match to TRBD2 covers 8 bases. With V trimmed by 5 bases and J by 5 bases, 10 bases remained unmatched. CDR1 and CDR2 (germline): SGHAT, FQNNGV. The CDR3 consists of 15 residues. The CDR3 loop reads CASSQSSGGSETQYF. The CDR3, as DNA: TGTGCCAGCAGCCAATCGTCGGGGGGGAGCGAGACCCAGTACTTC.

The chain couples TRBV7-9 to TRBJ2-5, with a possible D match to TRBD2 (7 bases). Germline V lookup: CDR1 SEHNR, CDR2 FQNEAQ (reference sequence). V lost 5 bases and J lost 1, with 14 bases in between. The CDR3 runs 15 residues. In nucleotides, the CDR3 is TGTGCCAGCAGCCCTTCGGGGGGCTTCCAAGAGACCCAGTACTTC. Amino acid sequence: CASSPSGGFQETQYF.

The rearrangement uses TRBV5-6 and TRBJ1-5; possible D gene TRBD1, 6 bases. Germline-derived CDR1 and CDR2 are SGHDT and YYEEEE. This CDR3 has 16 amino acids. The V end lost 0 bases, the J end lost 0 bases, and 10 bases lay between the germline ends. The CDR3 is CASSLVQGPSNQPQHF. The CDR3 DNA reads TGTGCCAGCAGCTTGGTGCAGGGGCCTAGCAATCAGCCCCAGCATTTT.

V is TRBV9 and J is TRBJ2-3; TRBD1 might be the D (6 bases). CDR1 and CDR2 from the germline V gene are SGDLS and YYNGEE. Trimming cost V 5 bases and J 6 bases, with 10 bases left between them. This CDR3 comprises 12 residues. The CDR3, as DNA: TGTGCCAGCAGGGGGGCCGGGGATACGCAGTATTTT. It codes for CASRGAGDTQYF.

The V call is TRBV7-8, the J call TRBJ2-4; no definite D call. CDR3 length: 11 residues. Trimming stripped 8 bases from V and 6 bases from J, with 8 bases between. The germline gives CDR1 SGHVS, CDR2 FQNEAQ. The CDR3 region has the DNA TGTGCCAGCGCCCTACTAAACATTCAGTACTTC. Its protein is CASALLNIQYF.

This chain uses TRBV11-2 with TRBJ2-7; D not certain. The ends were cut back, 1 base at V and 5 bases at J, with 6 bases in the middle. CDR3 length: 12 residues. Germline V gene data show CDR1 as SGHAT and CDR2 as FQNNGV. This chain's CDR3 is CASSLGADEQYF. CDR3 nucleotides: TGTGCCAGCAGCTTAGGGGCAGACGAGCAGTACTTC.

This rearrangement joins TRBV7-9 to TRBJ2-2, with D unclear. Deletions cut 10 bases from V and 7 bases from J, with 16 bases between. This CDR3 contains 13 residues. Germline-derived CDR1 and CDR2 are SEHNR and FQNEAQ (reference sequence). CDR3 in DNA: TGTGCCACCCCAAACCGGGTAAACGGGGAGCTGTTTTTT. Encoded protein: CATPNRVNGELFF. Together with reference TRBV7-9 and TRBJ2-2, the CDR3 gives the full variable domain: DTGVSQNPRHKITKRGQNVTFRCDPISEHNRLYWYRQTLGQGPEFLTYFQNEAQLEKSRLLSDRFSAERPKGSFSTLEIQRTEQGDSAMYLCATPNRVNGELFFGEGSRLTVL.

This clone was recorded once. J is TRBJ1-1 and V is TRBV5-1, with D hard to call. The CDR3 runs 13 residues. Trimming took 3 bases from V and 0 from J, leaving 6 bases between them. In germline, CDR1 is SGHRS, CDR2 YFSETQ. CDR3 in DNA: TGCGCCAGCAGCTGGCAGATGAACACTGAAGCTTTCTTT. It codes for CASSWQMNTEAFF.

J is TRBJ2-1 and V is TRBV7-9; D possibly corresponds to TRBD2 (5 bases). Between the trimmed V and J ends, which lost 4 bases and 5 bases, there was a span of 15 bases. CDR3 size: 15 residues. Germline-derived CDR1 and CDR2 are SEHNR and FQNEAQ (reference sequence). The CDR3, as DNA: TGTGCCAGCAGCTCAGAGCTTGAGGGTAACAATGAGCAGTTCTTC. Encoded protein: CASSSELEGNNEQFF.

This clone was found once. The genes are TRBV12-5 and TRBJ2-1, with 12 bases aligning to TRBD2. The CDR3 runs to 15 residues. Germline CDR1 LGHNT, CDR2 FRNRAP. V shed 1 base and J 7 bases; nucleotides not matched to a gene: 2. The CDR3 DNA is TGTGCTAGTGGTTTGGGGACTAGCGGGGCGAATGAGCAGTTCTTC. This translates into CASGLGTSGANEQFF. Variable domain in full (rest from reference TRBV12-5 and TRBJ2-1): DARVTQTPRHKVTEMGQEVTMRCQPILGHNTVFWYRQTMMQGLELLAYFRNRAPLDDSGMPKDRFSAEMPDATLATLKIQPSEPRDSAVYFCASGLGTSGANEQFFGPGTRLTVL.

V and J are TRBV7-8 and TRBJ1-5; 7 bases align to TRBD1. The V gene end was trimmed by 5 bases and the J gene end by 1 base; junction bases not matched to a gene: 2. There are 14 residues in the CDR3. Germline CDR1 reads SGHVS; CDR2 reads FQNEAQ. CDR3 protein: CASSQGESNQPQHF. The CDR3 DNA follows: TGTGCCAGCAGCCAGGGGGAAAGCAATCAGCCCCAGCATTTT.